Following are 19 T cell receptor beta chains from one sample sequenced in a study of T cells in Graves' hyperthyroidism and ophthalmopathy. RNA transcripts provided the source from which TCR beta CDR3 regions were amplified. An initial round of RT-PCR targeting the TCR CDR3 relied on the HTBI primer set. One entry per CDR3 protein results from TCRdb running MiXCR on the multiplex PCR reads. In the table there are hundreds of thousands of distinct CDR3 sequences, around 38% of which are singletons. Sequencing was carried out using blood. Receptors were obtained from a man aged 18 to 35 with Graves' hyperthyroidism.

This rearrangement joins TRBV7-6 to TRBJ1-6; 7 bases agree with TRBD1. The CDR3 totals 18 residues. Unmatched junction bases numbered 10, after V lost 5 bases and J lost 0 bases. From germline, CDR1 is SGHVS and CDR2 FNYEAQ. For the CDR3, the DNA is TGTGCCAGCAGCGCCCGACAGGGTGGGAGCTCCTATAATTCACCCCTCCACTTT. Its translation is CASSARQGGSSYNSPLHF.

This clonotype showed up just a few times. This sequence joins TRBV5-5 and TRBJ1-5; 11 bases agree with TRBD1. In germline, CDR1 is SGHKS, CDR2 YYEKEE (reference sequence). Unmatched junction bases numbered 4, after V lost 0 bases and J lost 2 bases. The CDR3 runs to 17 residues. CDR3: CASSLVPGQGGNQPQHF. The DNA for the CDR3 is TGTGCCAGCAGCTTGGTCCCGGGACAGGGGGGCAATCAGCCCCAGCATTTT.

This clonotype occurred many times. The chain couples TRBV10-3 to TRBJ2-2, with TRBD1 identical over 8 bases. This CDR3 has 14 residues. The V segment lost 9 bases and the J segment 4 bases; nucleotides outside the gene matches: 7. Germline CDR1 ENHRY, CDR2 SYGVKD. CDR3 DNA: TGTGCCATGTCTGGACAGGGTCGCACCGGGGAGCTGTTTTTT. Protein: CAMSGQGRTGELFF.

The chain recombines TRBV15 with TRBJ1-1, with D tentatively TRBD1 (5 bases). CDR3 size: 14 residues. Germline V gene lookup returns CDR1 LNHNV and CDR2 YYDKDF (reference sequence). Trimming removed 3 bases from V and 1 base from J, with 9 bases in between. The DNA of the CDR3 is TGTGCCACCAGCAGCGAAGGGGAGAACACTGAAGCTTTCTTT. It specifies CATSSEGENTEAFF.

This clonotype was seen ten or more times. This sequence joins TRBV19 and TRBJ2-5; D is possibly TRBD2 (7 bases). Between the trimmed V and J ends, which lost 4 bases and 5 bases, there was a span of 11 bases. This CDR3 region has 13 residues. Germline V lookup: CDR1 LNHDA, CDR2 SQIVND (reference sequence). This chain's CDR3 is CASSNSGGETQYF. The CDR3 coding sequence is TGTGCCAGTAGTAATTCGGGGGGCGAGACCCAGTACTTC.

The chain has TRBV15 and TRBJ1-4, with 8 positions matching TRBD1. The CDR3 loop spans 14 amino acids. Germline V CDR1 and CDR2: LNHNV, YYDKDF (reference sequence). Trimming removed 1 base from V and 7 bases from J; junction bases left unmatched: 2. CDR3 sequence: CATSRARGLEKLFF. CDR3 sequence (DNA): TGTGCCACCAGCAGAGCCAGGGGGCTTGAAAAACTGTTTTTT.

This clonotype was recorded many times. The gene calls are TRBV20-1 and TRBJ2-7; a weak D match, TRBD2 (6 bases). The germline CDR1 and CDR2 sequences are DFQATT and SNEGSKA (reference sequence). This CDR3 has 15 amino acids. The V and J ends lost 0 bases and 0 bases respectively, with 12 bases between them. The CDR3 nucleotides read TGCAGTGCTAGAGACCCGTCCGGGGGCTCCTACGAGCAGTACTTC. Its translation: CSARDPSGGSYEQYF.

Worth noting for this clonotype: Here the CDR3 omits its conserved ending phenylalanine or tryptophan, so a read error is the likely source. The chain joins TRBV19 to TRBJ1-1; 9 bases align to TRBD1. The CDR3 totals 17 residues. The V segment lost 4 bases and the J segment 3 bases; nucleotides outside the gene matches: 12. CDR1 is LNHDA and CDR2 is SQIVND in the germline V gene (reference sequence). The DNA of the CDR3 is TGTGCCAGTAGTACACCCATGGACAGGGGAACGGACACTGAAGCTTTCTTA. Protein: CASSTPMDRGTDTEAFL.

Details on this clonotype: One end of the junction does not line up with germline, which may come from a read error. CDR3 nucleotide sequence: TGTGCCATCAGTGAGAGGGGGCACGGTGGCTACACCTTC. This codes for CAISERGHGGYTF. This sequence joins TRBV6-1 and TRBJ1-2; TRBD1 agrees at 7 bases. The CDR3 is made up of 13 amino acids. Germline CDR1 MNHNS, CDR2 SASEGT.

This clonotype was counted between two and nine times. The chain combines TRBV11-2 with TRBJ1-6; perhaps TRBD1 as D (6 bases). The CDR3 contains 17 residues. Trimming removed 4 bases at V and 7 bases at J, with 20 bases between. Germline V CDR1 and CDR2: SGHAT, FQNNGV. The CDR3: CASSSDTGIISNSPLHF. CDR3 nucleotides: TGTGCCAGCAGCTCCGACACAGGGATTATTTCGAATTCACCCCTCCACTTT.

This clonotype was observed a handful of times. The chain combines TRBV7-9 with TRBJ2-5; TRBD1 is a possible D gene (6 bases). V lost 5 bases and J lost 1, with 14 bases in between. This CDR3 is built from 15 residues. Germline CDR1 is SEHNR and CDR2 is FQNEAQ (reference sequence). The CDR3 here is CASSQQGTLQETQYF. In DNA form, the CDR3 reads TGTGCCAGCAGCCAACAGGGTACCCTCCAAGAGACCCAGTACTTC.

Turning to this clonotype: Because the CDR3 is missing its conserved closing phenylalanine or tryptophan, this is likely a read error. The gene calls are TRBV3-1 and TRBJ1-1; weak D call: TRBD1 (6 bases). The CDR3 is 13 residues long. Germline V gene data show CDR1 as LGHDT and CDR2 as YNNKEL (reference sequence). Trimming stripped 4 bases from V and 3 bases from J, with 9 bases between. CDR3: CASSLNRDTEAFL. The CDR3 nucleotides are TGTGCCAGCAGCCTGAACAGGGACACTGAAGCTTTCCTT.

Many counts were recorded for this clonotype. The chain employs TRBV12-3 or TRBV12-4 and TRBJ2-5, with 10 nucleotides matching TRBD2. There are 15 residues in the CDR3. V shed 5 bases, J shed 6 bases, and the junction held 9 bases outside the gene matches. CDR3 nucleotides: TGTGCCAGCAGTCTACACAGCGGGGGGGCTCAGACCCAGTACTTC. Its protein product is CASSLHSGGAQTQYF.

V and J are TRBV2 and TRBJ2-2, with D maybe TRBD2 (6 bases). Trimming cost V 7 bases and J 6 bases, with 15 bases left between them. The germline V gene encodes CDR1 SNHLY and CDR2 FYNNEI. CDR3 size: 14 residues. The CDR3 DNA is TGTGCCAGCAAGGGGCTAGCGAGGGCCGGGGAGCTGTTTTTT. Residues: CASKGLARAGELFF.

The chain employs TRBV7-9 and TRBJ1-2; 7 bases are shared with TRBD1. Trimming cost V 5 bases and J 0 bases; bases outside gene matches: 12. CDR1 and CDR2 from the germline V gene are SEHNR and FQNEAQ (reference sequence). The CDR3 consists of 17 residues. In DNA, the CDR3 is TGTGCCAGCAGCCCTACCGAACAGGGGCCAGCTAACTATGGCTACACCTTC. Encoded protein: CASSPTEQGPANYGYTF.

This chain connects TRBV10-3 to TRBJ2-3, with TRBD2 matching 9 bases. CDR3 length: 14 residues. Looked up from germline, CDR1 is ENHRY and CDR2 is SYGVKD. With V trimmed by 3 bases and J by 5 bases, 3 bases remained unmatched. CDR3 nucleotide sequence: TGTGCCATCAGTGACATAGCGGGAGAAGATACGCAGTATTTT. Translated, it gives CAISDIAGEDTQYF.

This clonotype was observed many times. The genes are TRBV7-2 and TRBJ2-5; possible D gene TRBD1, 5 bases. V lost 3 bases, J lost 5 bases, and 10 bases lay in between. Germline CDR1 is SGHTA and CDR2 is FQGNSA. This CDR3 has 13 residues. DNA for the CDR3: TGTGCCAGCAGCTTCGGTCAGGGTGAGACCCAGTACTTC. Translating it yields CASSFGQGETQYF. The whole variable domain, remainder taken from reference TRBV7-2 and TRBJ2-5, is GAGVSQSPSNKVTEKGKDVELRCDPISGHTALYWYRQSLGQGLEFLIYFQGNSAPDKSGLPSDRFSAERTGGSVSTLTIQRTQQEDSAVYLCASSFGQGETQYFGPGTRLLVL.

As to this clonotype: A much larger clone lies a single base off, so this may be a read error. The conserved phenylalanine or tryptophan normally closing the CDR3 is absent here, so this likely arose from a read error. The gene calls are TRBV7-2 and TRBJ1-1; 8 bases line up with TRBD1. After removal of 4 bases from V and 4 bases from J, the junction contained 5 bases not matched to a gene. The germline gives CDR1 SGHTA, CDR2 FQGNSA. This CDR3 has 14 amino acids. CDR3 DNA: TGTGCCAGCAGCTCCTACAGGGGGAGCACTGAAGCTTTCCTT. Translation gives CASSSYRGSTEAFL.

This chain connects TRBV9 to TRBJ1-6; D not certain. In germline, CDR1 is SGDLS, CDR2 YYNGEE. This CDR3 has 12 amino acids. The V gene lost 5 bases and the J gene lost 15 bases, with 15 bases spanning the gap. The CDR3, as DNA: TGTGCCAGCAGTAAGTTGGGCGCGCGCCTCCACTTT. Translated, it gives CASSKLGARLHF. Variable domain in full (rest from reference TRBV9 and TRBJ1-6): DSGVTQTPKHLITATGQRVTLRCSPRSGDLSVYWYQQSLDQGLQFLIQYYNGEERAKGNILERFSAQQFPDLHSELNLSSLELGDSALYFCASSKLGARLHFGNGTRLTVT.